The 16 T cell receptor beta chains presented below share a single source sample, sequenced in a study of blood T cell repertoires in COVID-19. The assay was immunoSEQ multiplex PCR, and TCRdb's table has in-frame clones only and misses some. The data show approximately 140,000 clones, around 90% seen once. The sequenced sample consisted of PBMCs or T cells enriched from blood (not recorded which). The receptors shown here come from a woman between 35 and 50 years old who had been exposed to COVID-19.

V gene TRBV19 combines with J gene TRBJ2-5; D is unresolved. CDR1 and CDR2 (germline): LNHDA, SQIVND (reference sequence). V dropped 5 bases and J dropped 5 bases, with 9 bases sitting between them. The length of the CDR3 is 12 residues. This CDR3 is CASSPGWETQYF. CDR3 coding DNA: TGTGCCAGTAGTCCCGGTTGGGAGACCCAGTACTTC.

This chain connects TRBV19 to TRBJ1-4; TRBD1 aligns across 7 bases. CDR1 is LNHDA and CDR2 is SQIVND in the germline V gene (reference sequence). Trimming took 5 bases from V and 7 from J; bases not matched to a gene: 7. The CDR3 length is 14 residues. In DNA form, the CDR3 reads TGTGCCAGTAGTCGGACAGGTGCTCCTGAAAAACTGTTTTTT. Protein: CASSRTGAPEKLFF.

The V call is TRBV18, the J call TRBJ1-4; 10 bases map to TRBD1. The CDR3 loop spans 15 amino acids. From germline, CDR1 is KGHSH and CDR2 LQKENI. V shed 1 base, J shed 8 bases, and the junction held 4 bases outside the gene matches. The CDR3 coding sequence is TGTGCCAGCTCACCACTAGGGACAGGGGAAGAAAAACTGTTTTTT. Protein product: CASSPLGTGEEKLFF.

Of note for this clone: Other DNA variants within this sample encode the same CDR3. The chain carries TRBV6-5 and TRBJ2-7; the D gene is possibly TRBD1 (5 bases). The CDR3 sequence is 14 residues long. V lost 2 bases, J lost 2 bases, and 10 bases lay in between. The germline gives CDR1 MNHEY, CDR2 SVGAGI. The CDR3 protein is CASSYGAEPYEQYF. DNA of the CDR3: TGTGCCAGCAGTTACGGGGCGGAGCCCTACGAGCAGTACTTC.

V and J are TRBV24-1 and TRBJ1-5; possible D gene TRBD1, 5 bases. V was clipped by 9 bases and J by 3 bases, with 8 bases between them. Germline V gene sequence: CDR1 KGHDR, CDR2 SFDVKD. CDR3 length: 12 residues. The DNA for the CDR3 is TGTGCCACCCAGGGTTCCAATCAGCCCCAGCATTTT. It codes for CATQGSNQPQHF.

This rearrangement joins TRBV7-2 to TRBJ2-3, with TRBD2 identical over 7 bases. Germline values: CDR1 SGHTA, CDR2 FQGNSA. The CDR3 extends over 17 amino acids. V lost 4 bases, J lost 0 bases, and 10 bases stayed unmatched. CDR3 sequence reads: CASSYSDLAVSTDTQYF. CDR3 bases: TGTGCCAGCAGCTATTCCGATCTAGCGGTGAGCACAGATACGCAGTATTTT.

The chain joins TRBV28 to TRBJ2-7; 14 bases are a match to TRBD2. CDR1 is MDHEN and CDR2 is SYDVKM in the germline V gene. The CDR3 runs to 16 residues. Trimming at V came to 7 bases and at J to 7 bases, leaving 12 bases not matched to a gene. The CDR3 DNA sequence: TGTGCCAGCAATTTGGGGACTAGCGGGAGTATAGGGGAGCAGTACTTC. As protein: CASNLGTSGSIGEQYF.

This clone was seen a few times. The V call is TRBV18, the J call TRBJ2-5, with TRBD2 matching 9 bases. The CDR3 consists of 18 residues. J lost 3 bases, V lost 2 bases, and 13 bases had no gene match. The germline CDR1 and CDR2 sequences are KGHSH and LQKENI. This CDR3 is CASSPEPLAGLGKETQYF. CDR3 coding DNA: TGTGCCAGCTCACCAGAGCCCCTAGCGGGACTTGGTAAAGAGACCCAGTACTTC.

The genes are TRBV10-3 and TRBJ2-5; D call uncertain. Trimming left V 2 bases short and J 0 bases short, with 4 bases between. This CDR3 spans 13 amino acids. Germline CDR1 reads ENHRY; CDR2 reads SYGVKD. CDR3 in amino acids: CAISEQNQETQYF. CDR3 DNA sequence: TGTGCCATCAGTGAGCAAAACCAAGAGACCCAGTACTTC.

This rearrangement joins TRBV27 to TRBJ2-5, with a tentative D call TRBD2 (5 bases). V was shortened by 3 bases and J by 8 bases, with 25 bases between the two germline ends. The CDR3 spans 17 residues. Germline V gene data show CDR1 as MNHEY and CDR2 as SMNVEV (reference sequence). Here the CDR3 reads CASSFNGLASTRETQYF. The CDR3 nucleotides read TGTGCCAGCAGTTTCAACGGGCTAGCATCAACAAGAGAAACCCAGTACTTC.

V is TRBV7-2 and J is TRBJ1-6; possible D gene TRBD1, 6 bases. Trimming removed 4 bases at V and 6 bases at J, with 16 bases between. The CDR3 sequence is 16 residues long. CDR1 is SGHTA and CDR2 is FQGNSA in the germline V gene. The CDR3 loop reads CASSSHGGGSNSPLHF. The CDR3 DNA sequence: TGTGCCAGCAGCTCCCATGGGGGCGGATCTAATTCACCCCTCCACTTT.

V usage is TRBV2 and J usage is TRBJ1-2; TRBD1 agrees at 8 bases. The V segment lost 4 bases and the J segment 2 bases; nucleotides outside the gene matches: 3. The CDR3 loop spans 14 amino acids. The germline V gene encodes CDR1 SNHLY and CDR2 FYNNEI. As DNA, the CDR3 is TGTGCCAGCAGTGTGGGACAGGCCAACTATGGCTACACCTTC. It is translated as CASSVGQANYGYTF.

The genes are TRBV14 and TRBJ2-7; D is uncertain. Between the trimmed V and J ends, which lost 1 base and 4 bases, there was a span of 14 bases. Germline V gene lookup returns CDR1 SGHDN and CDR2 FVKESK. This CDR3 has 15 amino acids. The CDR3 DNA follows: TGTGCCAGCAGCCAAGGCGTGTCTCCGGAGTACGAGCAGTACTTC. Translating it yields CASSQGVSPEYEQYF.

The rearrangement joins TRBV5-1 to TRBJ1-2; D is possibly TRBD1 (6 bases). Germline CDR1 SGHRS, CDR2 YFSETQ. V was trimmed by 0 bases and J by 8 bases, leaving 17 bases between them. The CDR3 consists of 15 residues. The CDR3 reads CASSLAGTPRRGYTF. The CDR3 nucleotides are TGCGCCAGCAGCTTGGCTGGGACACCTAGAAGGGGCTACACCTTC.

This chain links TRBV6-1 with TRBJ2-1; D is unclear. The V gene's germline CDR1 is MNHNS and CDR2 SASEGT. Trimming shortened V by 2 bases and J by 8 bases, and 7 bases separated the two germline ends. The CDR3 consists of 12 residues. CDR3 sequence reads: CASSETTYEQFF. The CDR3 coding sequence is TGTGCCAGCAGTGAAACCACTTATGAGCAGTTCTTC.

This clone was detected once. The V and J genes are TRBV6-2 or TRBV6-3 and TRBJ2-5; TRBD2 agrees at 13 bases. This CDR3 has 16 residues. The V segment lost 6 bases and the J segment 4 bases; nucleotides outside the gene matches: 8. The germline gives CDR1 MNHEY, CDR2 SVGEGT. The CDR3, as DNA: TGTGCCAGCAGCCCGGGACTAGCGGGATGGGGAGAGACCCAGTACTTC. It encodes CASSPGLAGWGETQYF.